This T cell receptor (beta chain) originates from a study of cytomegalovirus exposure and HLA in healthy donors (dated by TCRdb to between 2016 and 2019). About the study as a whole: According to a later analysis, the roughly 130 validation repertoires were produced on the same platform as the 700 or so repertoires of the first cohort. To predict cytomegalovirus infection status, the study brought together high-throughput TCR immunosequencing, statistical association of individual TCRs with disease status, and machine learning. A separate validation cohort of 100 to 150 different subjects was used in addition to the approximately 610-subject first cohort. The study was designed to test whether signatures of past pathogen exposure could be identified by cataloging public T cell receptors. The study at large found these results: It was suggested by the authors that the approach could potentially be generalized to other disease states and immunological phenotypes. Subsequent analysis determined that TCRs grouped into clusters in the first cohort also showed a tendency toward co-occurrence across the roughly 120 validation repertoires, and about 94% of cluster scores exceeded 0. The validation cohort had no HLA typing available for a later analysis, so co-occurrence within that cohort was assessed over all 110 or so repertoires. In both the original and validation cohorts, the classifier was reported to diagnose cytomegalovirus status with high specificity and sensitivity. The study gave a list of 150 to 200 TCR beta chains associated with cytomegalovirus. Across donors, most TCR sequences were observed very rarely, whereas some public TCRs were present in many individuals. A few of the identified cytomegalovirus-associated TCR beta chains were confirmed in vitro to be specific for cytomegalovirus antigens.

V is shortened by 5 bases, J by 0 bases, and the region joining them spans 11 bases. There are 15 amino acids in the CDR3, from cysteine to phenylalanine inclusive. Here the CDR3 DNA is all that survives: 45 bases in frame from base 1. The germline V gene sets CDR1 to SGHRS and CDR2 to YFSETQ. Library construction relied on the immunoSEQ multiplex PCR assay. In the source study's methods: A statistical classification framework was built for diagnosing cytomegalovirus status from the catalog of TCR beta chain sequences. The clones in this table, taken by TCRdb from immuneACCESS, are in-frame only. Not every clone is retained; where verified, under half of the shortfall comes from an unresolved V gene, and the cause of the rest is unknown. That table gives V, J and clone size, and the DNA gave D and trimming. Here the sample has some 130,000 clones; about 95% occur a single time. The ten largest clones add up to 1.5% to 2% of the sample.

The donors were included in the validation cohort of approximately 120 subjects, a group kept apart from the roughly 670-subject first cohort. Regarding this clone: The clone's antigen remains unknown. No base qualities exist here, and no much larger clone lies one base off it.

This sequence uses TRBV5-1 and TRBJ2-2; the D region possibly corresponds to TRBD1 (5 bases align). This TCR was sampled from a man younger than 35 in good health and CMV-seropositive. Sequencing was done on a sample of PBMCs. The nucleotides read TGCGCCAGCAGTTCTAGGACAACGAACACCGGGGAGCTGTTTTTT. Translated, it reads CASSSRTTNTGELFF.